The TCR beta chain described here comes from a study of OX40 agonist ivuxolimab in advanced cancers. Clones were read by immunoSEQ multiplex PCR, and TCRdb kept only the in-frame ones, dropping some. The sample lists 25,000 to 35,000 clones, approximately 84% occurring once. Germline CDR1 SQVTM, CDR2 ANQGSEA. There are 13 residues in the CDR3. The rearrangement uses TRBV29-1 and TRBJ1-1; maybe TRBD1 (5 bases). This sequence originates from an adult with an advanced solid tumor such as melanoma, head and neck, liver or kidney cancer. The sequencing used CD4+ or CD8+ T cells sorted from blood, collected in a trial of the OX40 agonist ivuxolimab. Here the CDR3 reads CSYLRVFGTEAFF. CDR3 bases: TGCAGTTACCTCAGGGTATTCGGCACTGAAGCTTTCTTT.